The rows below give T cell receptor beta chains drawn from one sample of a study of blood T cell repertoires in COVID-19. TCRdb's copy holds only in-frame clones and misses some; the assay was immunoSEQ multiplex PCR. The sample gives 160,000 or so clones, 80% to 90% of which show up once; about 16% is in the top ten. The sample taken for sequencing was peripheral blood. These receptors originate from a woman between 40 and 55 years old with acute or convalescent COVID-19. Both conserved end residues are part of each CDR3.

CDR3 protein: CASSLGSTGVRYEQFF; V gene: TRBV5-1; J gene: TRBJ2-1
CDR3 protein: CATSDQGGPYNEQFF; V gene: TRBV24-1; J gene: TRBJ2-1
CDR3 protein: CASRRRTGGNTEAFF; V gene: TRBV2; J gene: TRBJ1-1
CDR3 protein: CSFTSGQLGEKLFF; V gene: TRBV29-1; J gene: TRBJ1-4
CDR3 protein: CASSFSYRAPAFPEAFF; V gene: TRBV28; J gene: TRBJ1-1
CDR3 protein: CATSDSTLGNQPQHF; V gene: TRBV24-1; J gene: TRBJ1-5
CDR3 protein: CSGGDSTEAFF; V gene: TRBV29-1; J gene: TRBJ1-1
CDR3 protein: CASSHLATYEQYF; V gene: TRBV3-1/TRBV3-2; J gene: TRBJ2-7
CDR3 protein: CASSLSLAEYSNTGELFF; V gene: TRBV7-6; J gene: TRBJ2-2
CDR3 protein: CASSIRDRVVNEQFF; V gene: TRBV19; J gene: TRBJ2-1
CDR3 protein: CASGWGTEYTEAFF; V gene: TRBV12-5; J gene: TRBJ1-1
CDR3 protein: CSASGGGRYGYTF; V gene: TRBV20-1; J gene: TRBJ1-2
CDR3 protein: CASSPQGLAGSSYNEQFF; V gene: TRBV7-9; J gene: TRBJ2-1
CDR3 protein: CASSAIAGVEQFF; V gene: TRBV2; J gene: TRBJ2-1
CDR3 protein: CASSGTDRGYGYTF; V gene: TRBV9; J gene: TRBJ1-2
CDR3 protein: CASSPLEKQPQHF; V gene: TRBV18; J gene: TRBJ1-5
CDR3 protein: CASSQVGQPKNSPLHF; V gene: TRBV4-1; J gene: TRBJ1-6